These T cell receptor beta chains were read from a single sample in a study of blood T cell repertoires in COVID-19. Assay: immunoSEQ multiplex PCR; the TCRdb copy retains only in-frame clones and omits some. The sample records about 65,000 clones, about 83% being singletons. The sequenced material came from peripheral blood. These TCRs come from a man between 45 and 60 years old with COVID-19, enrolled during active disease. Both conserved end residues are part of each CDR3.

length,J,V,CDR3
15,TRBJ2-7,TRBV9,CASSVGGLDLGEQYF
16,TRBJ2-2,TRBV11-3,CASSPRTSGRFGELFF
11,TRBJ1-2,TRBV12-3/TRBV12-4,CASSFRGGYTF
16,TRBJ2-6,TRBV10-3,CAIAQGTSSGANVLTF
18,TRBJ2-3,TRBV27,CASSADFRTGEATDTQYF
11,TRBJ1-1,TRBV6-2/TRBV6-3,CASSRGGEAFF
15,TRBJ2-1,TRBV10-3,CAIRESGGSYNEQFF
14,TRBJ1-6,TRBV28,CASLLSGGESPLHF
11,TRBJ1-2,TRBV29-1,CSVADTDGYTF
11,TRBJ1-6,TRBV12-3/TRBV12-4,CASSYGTPLHF
15,TRBJ1-2,TRBV6-5,CASSYYTGVVDGYTF
16,TRBJ2-2,TRBV6-1,CASSVHQAGDTGELFF
13,TRBJ2-7,TRBV6-6,CATRQGSGYEQYF
15,TRBJ2-3,TRBV7-9,CASSLQGGGTDTQYF
16,TRBJ1-5,TRBV6-6,CASTTAGPRERQPQHF
16,TRBJ1-2,TRBV6-6,CASSLEGTTLSYGYTF
17,TRBJ2-1,TRBV18,CASSSREGSGIYNEQFF
13,TRBJ2-5,TRBV2,CASSEFAEETQYF
15,TRBJ1-1,TRBV28,CASSTIRQGVTEAFF
13,TRBJ1-4,TRBV9,CASSVAVNEKLFF
13,TRBJ1-2,TRBV3-1/TRBV3-2,CASSPQGLYGYTF
18,TRBJ1-5,TRBV7-2,CASSLVASGTGGGQPQHF
13,TRBJ1-2,TRBV18,CASSPTSNYGYTF
14,TRBJ2-7,TRBV30,CAWKGTGLAYEQYF
14,TRBJ2-2,TRBV20-1,CSASTAANTGELFF
15,TRBJ2-7,TRBV18,CASSPLVNRGTEQYF
14,TRBJ2-7,TRBV11-2,CASNRGQATYEQYF
14,TRBJ1-5,TRBV19,CASTSQGASQPQHF
15,TRBJ2-7,TRBV19,CATREAGTASYEQYF
11,TRBJ1-3,TRBV10-3,CALGGGNTIYF
16,TRBJ2-5,TRBV3-1/TRBV3-2,CASSQSTSGRGETQYF
15,TRBJ2-7,TRBV27,CASSSATGQTYEQYF
14,TRBJ2-3,TRBV3-1/TRBV3-2,CASSQGGPTDTQYF
14,TRBJ1-4,TRBV19,CASSLNRRVEKLFF
15,TRBJ2-1,TRBV11-2,CASSFKRGPYDEQFF
13,TRBJ1-5,TRBV30,CAWSVSRNQPQHF
15,TRBJ1-1,TRBV6-5,CASSFIRDRGFEAFF
17,TRBJ2-1,TRBV11-2,CASSLVVGLAGQNEQFF
16,TRBJ2-2,TRBV11-2,CASSLDRLAGGRELFF
11,TRBJ1-2,TRBV20-1,CSARKVQDYTF